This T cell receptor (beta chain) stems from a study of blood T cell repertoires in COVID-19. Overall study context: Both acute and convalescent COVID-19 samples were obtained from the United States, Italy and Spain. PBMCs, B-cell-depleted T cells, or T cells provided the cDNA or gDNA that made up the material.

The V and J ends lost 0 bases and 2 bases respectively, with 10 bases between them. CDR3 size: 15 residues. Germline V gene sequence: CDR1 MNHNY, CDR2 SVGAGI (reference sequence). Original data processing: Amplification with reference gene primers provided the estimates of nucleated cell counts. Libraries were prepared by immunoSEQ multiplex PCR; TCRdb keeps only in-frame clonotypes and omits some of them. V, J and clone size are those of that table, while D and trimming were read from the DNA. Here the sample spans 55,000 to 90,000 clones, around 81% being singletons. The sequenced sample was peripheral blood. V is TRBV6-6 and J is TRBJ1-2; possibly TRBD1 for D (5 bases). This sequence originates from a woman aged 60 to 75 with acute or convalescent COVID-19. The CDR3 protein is CASSYSSQGNYGYTF. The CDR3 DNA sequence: TGTGCCAGCAGTTACTCGAGCCAGGGAAACTATGGCTACACCTTC.